This T cell receptor (beta chain) was documented in a study of cytomegalovirus exposure and HLA in healthy donors. Whole-study results and caveats: Later on, an analysis showed TCR association rates differing by HLA locus, with DRB1 the most and HLA-C the fewest. HLA alleles were associated with around 17,000 TCR beta sequences in a later analysis at 0.05 false discovery rate.

Amplification used 60 Vbeta primers and 13 Jbeta primers. Sequencing used immunoSEQ multiplex PCR; TCRdb keeps in-frame clones, though not all of them. The sample includes around 86,000 clones, 7.6% seen only once; the top ten take about 2.1%. The J segment lost 4 bases and the V segment lost 6 bases, leaving 18 bases of the junction unmatched. The CDR3 loop spans 19 amino acids. The germline gives CDR1 MDHEN, CDR2 SYDVKM. About this clone: As yet, its antigen is unknown.

This chain joins TRBV28 and TRBJ1-2; 12 bases are shared with TRBD1. The origin of this receptor is a man aged 50 to 60 in good health and CMV-seronegative. Sequenced: PBMCs. In DNA, the CDR3 is TGTGCCAGCAGCTCCCTCCCGGGACAGGGGGCTCGCGGGGGCTATGGCTACACCTTC. It translates to CASSSLPGQGARGGYGYTF.